This is a list of T cell receptor beta chains from one sample in a study of T cells in Graves' hyperthyroidism and ophthalmopathy. MiXCR, applied by TCRdb to the multiplex PCR reads, yields one record per CDR3 protein. Seen here are about 260,000 distinct CDR3 sequences, about 16% observed once, and the top ten hold about 30%. The specimen was blood. The receptors originated from a woman aged 18-29 years with Graves' ophthalmopathy. The CDR3 runs from the conserved cysteine through the conserved F or W. D genes are given only for firm matches. The size field is filled for only some rows; it gives once, few, many or a size class.

v_call	j_call	d_call	clone_size	cdr3_length	cdr3_nt	cdr3_aa
TRBV19	TRBJ1-2	.	few	14	TGTGCCAGTAGTATCCGGACAGAGAACTATGGCTACACCTTC	CASSIRTENYGYTF
TRBV10-2	TRBJ2-2	.	.	15	TGCGCCAGCAGTGGGATGTGGAAAAGGGACGGGGAGCTGTTTTTT	CASSGMWKRDGELFF
TRBV27	TRBJ2-7	.	many	14	TGTGCCAGCAGTTTTGACAGGACCAACTACGAGCAGTACTTC	CASSFDRTNYEQYF
TRBV7-6	TRBJ2-1	TRBD2	many	14	TGTGCCAGCAGCCGGGGGGGCTCCTACAATGAGCAGTTCTTC	CASSRGGSYNEQFF
TRBV6-1	TRBJ1-6	TRBD1	many	17	TGTGCCAGCAGTGCTAAAGACAGGGACGGTTGGAATTCACCCCTCCACTTT	CASSAKDRDGWNSPLHF
TRBV7-9	TRBJ2-2	.	many	15	TGTGCCAGCAGCTTGGGGACTGGATCCACCGGGGAGCTGTTTTTT	CASSLGTGSTGELFF
TRBV9	TRBJ2-3	.	few	12	TGTGCCAGCAGCGCACAGGTGGATACGCAGTATTTT	CASSAQVDTQYF
TRBV7-9	TRBJ1-2	TRBD1	many	13	TGTGCCAGCAGCCCCGGGACAGGGGAAGGCTACACCTTC	CASSPGTGEGYTF
TRBV5-1	TRBJ2-1	.	many	14	TGCGCCAGCAGTGCAGGGGATTCCTACAATGAGCAGTTCTTC	CASSAGDSYNEQFF
TRBV5-1	TRBJ2-7	TRBD1	many	16	TGCGCCAGCAGCGACTACCTCGGGACAGTAGCCTACGAGCAGTACTTC	CASSDYLGTVAYEQYF
TRBV3-1	TRBJ2-7	.	many	13	TGTGCCAGCAGCCCGACCGATGGCTACGAGCAGTACTTC	CASSPTDGYEQYF
TRBV14	TRBJ1-1	TRBD1	many	15	TGTGCCAGCAGCCCGATAGGGACAGGGAGAACTGAAGCTTTCTTT	CASSPIGTGRTEAFF
TRBV11-3	TRBJ2-1	.	once	17	TGTGCCAGCAGCTCGGCGACAGGGAGGAGCTCCTACAATGAGCAGTTCTTC	CASSSATGRSSYNEQFF
TRBV6-1	TRBJ2-2	TRBD2	many	18	TGTGCCAGCAGCTTCGAGCGGGAGGCCCCTCCGAACACCGGGGAGCTGTTTTTT	CASSFEREAPPNTGELFF
TRBV2	TRBJ2-3	.	many	14	TGTGCCAGCAGTGGACCGCAAAGCACAGATACGCAGTATTTT	CASSGPQSTDTQYF
TRBV7-3	TRBJ2-1	TRBD2	many	17	TGTGCCAGCAGCTTAGGGGCTAGCGGGAGCTCCTACAATGAGCAGTTCTTC	CASSLGASGSSYNEQFF
TRBV7-9	TRBJ1-4	.	few	15	TGTGCCAGCAGCTTAGTTGGAGGAGGGAGGGAAAAACTGTTTTTT	CASSLVGGGREKLFF
TRBV7-9	TRBJ2-7	.	many	13	TGTGCCAGCAGCGTCTGGACAGCCAGCGAGCAGTACTTC	CASSVWTASEQYF
TRBV20-1	TRBJ2-7	.	.	15	TGCAGTGCTAGCCTGGCAGGGGCCCCCACCTACGAGCAGTACTTC	CSASLAGAPTYEQYF
TRBV24-1	TRBJ2-1	TRBD2	many	15	TGTGCCACCAGTGATCCGGGACTAGCGGGAAATGAGCAGTTCTTC	CATSDPGLAGNEQFF
TRBV2	TRBJ2-1	TRBD2	many	15	TGTGCCAGCAGTACCCCGGGACTAGCGGTCAATGAGCAGTTCTTC	CASSTPGLAVNEQFF
TRBV6-2/TRBV6-3	TRBJ2-1	TRBD2	many	23	TGTGCCAGCAGTTACTCGACTATGAACAACCGACTAGCGGGAGGGTCCTCCTACAATGAGCAGTTCTTC	CASSYSTMNNRLAGGSSYNEQFF
TRBV5-6	TRBJ1-5	.	many	14	TGTGCCAGCAGCTTGGCTGATAGCAATCAGCCCCAGCATTTT	CASSLADSNQPQHF
TRBV11-2	TRBJ2-2	TRBD2	many	14	TGTGCCAGCAGCTTGGGCGGGGGTACCGGGGAGCTGTTTTTT	CASSLGGGTGELFF
TRBV20-1	TRBJ1-4	TRBD1	.	13	TGCAGTGCTAGGGATACAGGGGGCGAAAAACTGTTTTTT	CSARDTGGEKLFF
TRBV3-1	TRBJ1-1	.	many	15	TGTGCCAGCAGCCCCGTCGGTGGGGAGGACACTGAAGCTTTCTTT	CASSPVGGEDTEAFF
TRBV5-1	TRBJ2-1	.	many	14	TGCGCCAGCGGAGCGGGTGGGGGAAGCAATGAGCAGTTCTTC	CASGAGGGSNEQFF
TRBV28	TRBJ2-5	.	.	13	TGTGCCAGCCGGGACTTTCCTAGGGAGACCCAGTACTTC	CASRDFPRETQYF
TRBV3-1	TRBJ1-1	.	many	15	TGTGCCAGCAGCCAAGCTCCGGGTAGGGGGACTGAAGCTTTCTTT	CASSQAPGRGTEAFF
TRBV6-2/TRBV6-3	TRBJ1-5	TRBD1	many	15	TGTGCCAGCAGAACACAGGGGGCCCAGAATCAGCCCCAGCATTTT	CASRTQGAQNQPQHF
TRBV28	TRBJ1-1	.	.	11	TGTGCCAGCAGGGAGCAGAATGAAGCTTTCTTT	CASREQNEAFF
TRBV20-1	TRBJ1-5	TRBD1	.	16	TGCAGTGCTAGAGAGCCGACAGGGGCATGGGAACAGCCCCAGCATTTT	CSAREPTGAWEQPQHF
TRBV7-9	TRBJ2-7	.	many	14	TGTGCCAGCAGCTCACAAAAGGACAGCTACGAGCAGTACTTC	CASSSQKDSYEQYF
TRBV6-5	TRBJ1-2	TRBD1	many	13	TGTGCCAGCAGTTACGACAGGGAAAATGGCTACACCTTC	CASSYDRENGYTF
TRBV7-2	TRBJ2-5	TRBD1	many	14	TGTGCCAGCAGCTTAAGCAGGGGGCAAGAGACCCAGTACTTC	CASSLSRGQETQYF
TRBV30	TRBJ2-7	TRBD1	.	19	TGTGCCTGGAGTCCATACTCACCCTACGGGACAGGGGGCTCCTACGAGCAGTACTTC	CAWSPYSPYGTGGSYEQYF
TRBV5-1	TRBJ1-4	.	many	16	TGCGCCAGCAGCTTGCTCTCGCCCGACCCTAATGAAAAACTGTTTTTT	CASSLLSPDPNEKLFF
TRBV4-2	TRBJ1-5	.	few	15	TGTGCCAGCAGCCAAGTGGACTATAGCAATCAGCCCCAGCATTTT	CASSQVDYSNQPQHF
TRBV4-1	TRBJ1-1	TRBD1	many	15	TGCGCCAGCAGCCAAGACGGGACAGGGGGCACTGAAGCTTTCTTT	CASSQDGTGGTEAFF
TRBV2	TRBJ2-5	.	.	14	TGTGCCAGCAGTGAACAGGACAACCAAGAGACCCAGTACTTC	CASSEQDNQETQYF
TRBV28	TRBJ1-2	.	many	14	TGTGCCAGCAGTCGGACAGTCTCTAACTATGGCTACACCTTC	CASSRTVSNYGYTF
TRBV5-1	TRBJ1-4	TRBD1	many	16	TGCGCCAGCAGCGGGGGACAGGGGAGATACGGTGAAAAACTGTTTTTT	CASSGGQGRYGEKLFF
TRBV12-5	TRBJ1-1	.	many	14	TGTGCTAGTGGTTTGGGCTCAGGGGCCCCGGGAGCTTTCTTT	CASGLGSGAPGAFF
TRBV5-1	TRBJ2-5	TRBD2	many	16	TGCGCCAGCAGCGCCGCCCCTAGCGGGGGCCAAGAGACCCAGTACTTC	CASSAAPSGGQETQYF
TRBV4-1	TRBJ2-1	TRBD1	many	17	TGCGCCAGCAGCCCTCGGGACAGAGGTCAAATTTACAATGAGCAGTTCTTC	CASSPRDRGQIYNEQFF
TRBV2	TRBJ2-3	TRBD2	many	14	TGTGCCAGCAGGACCGGGACTATCACAGATACGCAGTATTTT	CASRTGTITDTQYF
TRBV28	TRBJ1-1	.	.	14	TGTGCAAGCAGGAGTGCAGCGATGGACACTGAAGCTTTCTTT	CASRSAAMDTEAFF
TRBV24-1	TRBJ1-2	TRBD1	.	15	TGTGCCACCAGTGATCCTCAGGGGGCGCTTGGGGGCTACACCTTC	CATSDPQGALGGYTF
TRBV6-2/TRBV6-3	TRBJ2-2	.	.	13	TGTGCCTTTGAGGCAGTTAACACCGGGGAGCTGTTTTTT	CAFEAVNTGELFF
TRBV28	TRBJ2-5	TRBD2	many	17	TGTGCCAGCAGCAACGGACTAGCGGGAGGGATTGGGGAGACCCAGTACTTC	CASSNGLAGGIGETQYF
TRBV2	TRBJ2-5	TRBD2	many	15	TGTGCCAGCAGGAGGGAAGCGGGAGGGCCTGAGACCCAGTACTTC	CASRREAGGPETQYF
TRBV18	TRBJ2-7	.	many	14	TGTGCCAGCTCACCGTCGCAGGGACCCTACGAGCAGTACTTC	CASSPSQGPYEQYF
TRBV10-3	TRBJ2-5	TRBD1	many	13	TGTGCCATCAGCGGGACAGCACAAGAGACCCAGTACTTC	CAISGTAQETQYF